This TCR beta chain was recorded in a study of blood T cell repertoires in COVID-19. Overall study: Sites in the United States, Italy and Spain provided acute and convalescent COVID-19 samples.

Authors' analysis steps: Cell counts per sample came from amplifying reference gene primers. TCRdb keeps only in-frame clones here, not all; method: immunoSEQ multiplex PCR. That table is the source of V, J and clone size, and D and trimming were worked out from the DNA. This sample has approximately 40,000 clones; 91% occur once, and the top ten carry around 5.4%. Germline values: CDR1 MGHRA, CDR2 YSYEKL. This CDR3 is built from 14 residues. The V gene end was trimmed by 5 bases and the J gene end by 2 bases; junction bases not matched to a gene: 6. The sample comprised peripheral blood. The chain carries TRBV4-1 and TRBJ2-7; 7 nucleotides align to TRBD1. This TCR came from a woman of 80 years or more with acute or convalescent COVID-19. In DNA form, the CDR3 reads TGCGCCAGCAGCGCCCGACAGGGAACCTACGAGCAGTACTTC. Its protein is CASSARQGTYEQYF.